The clone carrying this T cell receptor beta chain was seen more than once but under ten times. These data are taken from a study of T-cell reconstitution after alpha-beta-depleted transplantation in children. The TCRbeta library was prepared with unique molecular identifiers. TCRdb re-called the PCR reads with MiXCR, one entry per CDR3 protein. The sample contains roughly 200,000 distinct CDR3 sequences, around 9.5% of which appear only once. This receptor was obtained from a human donor who donated a stem cell graft to a child with acute lymphoblastic leukemia. The sample consisted of PBMCs from the stem cell graft donor, taken from the stem cell graft.

CDR3 in amino acids: CASSVGGGGGYEQYF. The CDR3 nucleotides read TGTGCCAGCAGCGTGGGAGGCGGGGGGGGCTACGAGCAGTACTTC. The V and J genes are TRBV9 and TRBJ2-7, with 9 bases fitting TRBD2. The CDR3 length is 15 residues. J lost 3 bases, V lost 2 bases, and 6 bases had no gene match. CDR1 and CDR2 (germline): SGDLS, YYNGEE. The whole variable domain, filled in from reference TRBV9 and TRBJ2-7, reads DSGVTQTPKHLITATGQRVTLRCSPRSGDLSVYWYQQSLDQGLQFLIQYYNGEERAKGNILERFSAQQFPDLHSELNLSSLELGDSALYFCASSVGGGGGYEQYFGPGTRLTVT.